This T cell receptor beta chain was captured in a study of T-cell reconstitution after alpha-beta-depleted transplantation in children. This clonotype was counted at least ten times. Preparation of the TCRbeta library involved a method that used unique molecular identifiers. TCRdb re-derived calls from the PCR reads in MiXCR, one entry per CDR3 protein. The profile shows 600,000 to 700,000 distinct CDR3 sequences, 16% of them singletons. In germline, CDR1 is SGHTA, CDR2 FQGNSA. CDR3 length equals 12 residues. V shed 3 bases and J shed 10 bases, with 7 bases lying between them. The source is a human donor who donated a stem cell graft to a child with acute myeloid leukemia. The source material was PBMCs from the stem cell graft donor, sampled from the stem cell graft. The chain recombines TRBV7-2 with TRBJ1-6; D unclear. The CDR3 sequence is CASSFEGSPLHF. In nucleotides, the CDR3 is TGTGCCAGCAGCTTCGAGGGATCACCCCTCCACTTT.